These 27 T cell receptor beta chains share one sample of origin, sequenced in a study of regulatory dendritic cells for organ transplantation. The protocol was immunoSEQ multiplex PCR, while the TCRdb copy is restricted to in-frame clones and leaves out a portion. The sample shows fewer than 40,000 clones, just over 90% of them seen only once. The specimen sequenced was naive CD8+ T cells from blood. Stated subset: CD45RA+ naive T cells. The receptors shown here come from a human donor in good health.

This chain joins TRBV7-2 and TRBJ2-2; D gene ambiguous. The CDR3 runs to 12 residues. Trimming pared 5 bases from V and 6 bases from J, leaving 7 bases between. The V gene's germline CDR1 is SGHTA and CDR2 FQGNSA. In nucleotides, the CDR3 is TGTGCCAGCAGCCCTCATCCCGGGGAGCTGTTTTTT. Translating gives CASSPHPGELFF.

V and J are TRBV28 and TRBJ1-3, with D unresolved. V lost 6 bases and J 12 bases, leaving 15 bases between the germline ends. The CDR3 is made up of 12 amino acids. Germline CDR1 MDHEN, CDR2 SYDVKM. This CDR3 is CASRDGMAIIYF. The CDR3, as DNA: TGTGCCAGCAGGGACGGGATGGCTATCATATATTTT.

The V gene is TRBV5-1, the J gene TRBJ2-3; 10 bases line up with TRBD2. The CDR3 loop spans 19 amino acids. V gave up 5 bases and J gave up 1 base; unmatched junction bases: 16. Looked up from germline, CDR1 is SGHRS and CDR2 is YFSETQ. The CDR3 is CASRLAGTSRRDGTDTQYF. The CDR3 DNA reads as TGCGCCAGCAGACTAGCGGGGACCTCAAGGAGAGATGGCACAGATACGCAGTATTTT. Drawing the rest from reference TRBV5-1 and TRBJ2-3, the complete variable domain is KAGVTQTPRYLIKTRGQQVTLSCSPISGHRSVSWYQQTPGQGLQFLFEYFSETQRNKGNFPGRFSGRQFSNSRSEMNVSTLELGDSALYLCASRLAGTSRRDGTDTQYFGPGTRLTVL.

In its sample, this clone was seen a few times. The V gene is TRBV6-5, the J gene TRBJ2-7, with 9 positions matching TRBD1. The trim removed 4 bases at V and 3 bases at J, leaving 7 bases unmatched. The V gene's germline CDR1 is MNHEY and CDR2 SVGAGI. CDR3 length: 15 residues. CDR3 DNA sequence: TGTGCCAGCAGTTTGACCGGGACAGGGTTCTACGAGCAGTACTTC. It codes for CASSLTGTGFYEQYF.

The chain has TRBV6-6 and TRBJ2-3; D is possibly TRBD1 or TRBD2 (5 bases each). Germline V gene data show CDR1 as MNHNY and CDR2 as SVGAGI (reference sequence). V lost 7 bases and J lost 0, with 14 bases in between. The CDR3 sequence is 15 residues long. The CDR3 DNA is TGTGCCAGCAAAATCGGGACCGCTAGCACAGATACGCAGTATTTT. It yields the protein CASKIGTASTDTQYF.

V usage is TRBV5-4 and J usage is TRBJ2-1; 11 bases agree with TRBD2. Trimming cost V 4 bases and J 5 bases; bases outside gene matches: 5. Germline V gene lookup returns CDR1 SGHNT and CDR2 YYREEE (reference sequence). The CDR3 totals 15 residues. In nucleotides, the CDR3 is TGTGCCAGCAGCCCGACTAGCGGGAACCACAATGAGCAGTTCTTC. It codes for CASSPTSGNHNEQFF.

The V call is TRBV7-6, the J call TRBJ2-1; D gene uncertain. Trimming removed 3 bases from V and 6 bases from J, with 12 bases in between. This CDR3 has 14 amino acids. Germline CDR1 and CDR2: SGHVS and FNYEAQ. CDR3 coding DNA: TGTGCCAGCAGCTTCGTTTTGGACGGCAATGAGCAGTTCTTC. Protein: CASSFVLDGNEQFF.

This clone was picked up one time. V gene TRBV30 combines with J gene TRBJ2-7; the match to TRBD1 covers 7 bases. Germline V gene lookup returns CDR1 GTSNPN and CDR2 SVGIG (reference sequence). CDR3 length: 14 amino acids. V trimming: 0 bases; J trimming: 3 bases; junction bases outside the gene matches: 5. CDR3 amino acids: CAWSVQGSFYEQYF. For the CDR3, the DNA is TGTGCCTGGAGTGTACAGGGGAGTTTCTACGAGCAGTACTTC.

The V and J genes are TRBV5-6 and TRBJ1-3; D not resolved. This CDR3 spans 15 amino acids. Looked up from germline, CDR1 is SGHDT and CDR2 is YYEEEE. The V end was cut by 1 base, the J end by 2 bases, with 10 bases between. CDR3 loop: CASSLFIAAGNTIYF. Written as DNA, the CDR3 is TGTGCCAGCAGCTTGTTTATAGCCGCTGGAAACACCATATATTTT.

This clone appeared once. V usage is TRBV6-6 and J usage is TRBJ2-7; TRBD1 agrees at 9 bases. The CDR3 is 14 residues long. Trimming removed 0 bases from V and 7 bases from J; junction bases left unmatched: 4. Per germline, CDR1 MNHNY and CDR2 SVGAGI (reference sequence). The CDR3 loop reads CASSYSGTGYEQYF. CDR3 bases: TGTGCCAGCAGTTACTCCGGGACAGGGTATGAGCAGTACTTC.

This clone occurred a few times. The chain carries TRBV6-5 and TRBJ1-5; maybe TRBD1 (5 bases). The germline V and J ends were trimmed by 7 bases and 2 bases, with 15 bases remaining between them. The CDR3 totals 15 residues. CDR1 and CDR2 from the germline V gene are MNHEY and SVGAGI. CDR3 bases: TGTGCCAGCAAACTACGAGGAGGGGGCAATCAGCCCCAGCATTTT. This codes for CASKLRGGGNQPQHF.

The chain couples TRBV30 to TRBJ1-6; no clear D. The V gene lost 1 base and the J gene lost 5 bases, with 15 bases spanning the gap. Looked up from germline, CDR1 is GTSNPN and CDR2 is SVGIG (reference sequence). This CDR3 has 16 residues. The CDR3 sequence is CAWSGLGRINNSPLHF. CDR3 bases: TGTGCCTGGAGTGGGTTGGGCAGAATAAATAATTCACCCCTCCACTTT.

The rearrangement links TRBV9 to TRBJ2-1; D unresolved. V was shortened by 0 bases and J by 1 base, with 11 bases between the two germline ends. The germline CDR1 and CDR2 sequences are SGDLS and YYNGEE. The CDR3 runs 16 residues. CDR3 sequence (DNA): TGTGCCAGCAGCGTAGAGGCGGCAGGTTCCTACAATGAGCAGTTCTTC. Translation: CASSVEAAGSYNEQFF.

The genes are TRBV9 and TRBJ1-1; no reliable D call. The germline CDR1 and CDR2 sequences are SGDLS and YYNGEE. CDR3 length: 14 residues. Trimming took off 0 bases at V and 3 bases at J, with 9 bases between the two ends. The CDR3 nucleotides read TGTGCCAGCAGCGTAGGGTCAGACTACACTGAAGCTTTCTTT. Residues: CASSVGSDYTEAFF.

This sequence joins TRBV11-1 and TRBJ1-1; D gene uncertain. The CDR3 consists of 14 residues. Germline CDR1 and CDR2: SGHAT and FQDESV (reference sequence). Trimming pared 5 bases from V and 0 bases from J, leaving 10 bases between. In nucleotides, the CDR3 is TGTGCCAGCAGCCCGGGCATTATGAACACTGAAGCTTTCTTT. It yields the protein CASSPGIMNTEAFF.

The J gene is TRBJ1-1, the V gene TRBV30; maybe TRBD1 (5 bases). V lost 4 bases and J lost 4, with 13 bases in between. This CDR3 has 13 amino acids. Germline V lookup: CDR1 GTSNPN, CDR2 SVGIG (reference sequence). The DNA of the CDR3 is TGTGCCTGGACTCTCGCGGGGGGCACTGAAGCTTTCTTT. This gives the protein CAWTLAGGTEAFF. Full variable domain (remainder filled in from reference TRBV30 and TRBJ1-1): SQTIHQWPATLVQPVGSPLSLECTVEGTSNPNLYWYRQAAGRGLQLLFYSVGIGQISSEVPQNLSASRPQDRQFILSSKKLLLSDSGFYLCAWTLAGGTEAFFGQGTRLTVV.

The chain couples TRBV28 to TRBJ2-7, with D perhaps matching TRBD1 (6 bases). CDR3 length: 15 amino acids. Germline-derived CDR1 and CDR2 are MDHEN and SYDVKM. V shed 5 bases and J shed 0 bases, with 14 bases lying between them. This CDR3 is CASSPWTESSYEQYF. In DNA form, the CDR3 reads TGTGCCAGCAGTCCCTGGACAGAAAGCTCCTACGAGCAGTACTTC. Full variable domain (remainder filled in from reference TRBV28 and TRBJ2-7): DVKVTQSSRYLVKRTGEKVFLECVQDMDHENMFWYRQDPGLGLRLIYFSYDVKMKEKGDIPEGYSVSREKKERFSLILESASTNQTSMYLCASSPWTESSYEQYFGPGTRLTVT.

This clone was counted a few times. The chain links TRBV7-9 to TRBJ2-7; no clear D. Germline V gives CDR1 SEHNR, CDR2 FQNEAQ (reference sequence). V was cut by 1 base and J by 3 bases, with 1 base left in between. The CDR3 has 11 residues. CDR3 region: CASSLDYEQYF. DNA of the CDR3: TGTGCCAGCAGCTTAGACTACGAGCAGTACTTC.

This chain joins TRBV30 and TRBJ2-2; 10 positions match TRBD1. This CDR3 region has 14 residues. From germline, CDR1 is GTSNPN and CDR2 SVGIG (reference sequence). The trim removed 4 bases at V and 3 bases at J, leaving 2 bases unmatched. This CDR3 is CAWTGTGDTGELFF. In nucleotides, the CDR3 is TGTGCCTGGACCGGGACAGGGGACACCGGGGAGCTGTTTTTT.

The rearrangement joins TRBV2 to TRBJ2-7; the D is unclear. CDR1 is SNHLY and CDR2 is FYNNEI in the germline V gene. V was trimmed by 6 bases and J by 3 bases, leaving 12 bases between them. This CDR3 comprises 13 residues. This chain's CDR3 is CASRPVGNYEQYF. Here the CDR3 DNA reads TGTGCCAGCAGGCCCGTAGGGAACTACGAGCAGTACTTC.

Here the CDR3 reads CASSLNRAGNTIYF. The CDR3 DNA sequence: TGCGCCAGCAGCCTAAACAGGGCTGGAAACACCATATATTTT. The V and J genes are TRBV4-1 and TRBJ1-3, with D possibly TRBD1 on 6 matching bases. The germline V gene encodes CDR1 MGHRA and CDR2 YSYEKL. V was clipped by 4 bases and J by 2 bases, with 9 bases between them. The CDR3 contains 14 residues.

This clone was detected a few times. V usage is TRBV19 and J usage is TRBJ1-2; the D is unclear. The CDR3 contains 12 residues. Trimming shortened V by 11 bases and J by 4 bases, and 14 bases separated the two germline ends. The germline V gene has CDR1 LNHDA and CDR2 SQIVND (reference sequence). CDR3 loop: CASSGWGYGYTF. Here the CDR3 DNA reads TGTGCCTCAAGCGGATGGGGCTATGGCTACACCTTC.

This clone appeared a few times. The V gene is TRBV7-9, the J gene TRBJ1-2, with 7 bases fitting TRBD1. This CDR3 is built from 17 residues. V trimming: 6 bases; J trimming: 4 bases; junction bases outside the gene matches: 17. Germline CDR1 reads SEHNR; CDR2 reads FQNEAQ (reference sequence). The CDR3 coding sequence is TGTGCCAGCAGGCCTAGACAGGGAAACTTGGTACTCTATGGCTACACCTTC. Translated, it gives CASRPRQGNLVLYGYTF.

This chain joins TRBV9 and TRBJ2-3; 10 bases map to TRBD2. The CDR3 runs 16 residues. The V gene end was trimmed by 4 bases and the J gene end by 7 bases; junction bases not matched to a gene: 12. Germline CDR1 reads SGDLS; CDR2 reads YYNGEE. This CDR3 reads CASSPVVAGGLYTQYF. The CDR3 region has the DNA TGTGCCAGCAGCCCCGTGGTAGCGGGGGGTCTGTATACGCAGTATTTT.

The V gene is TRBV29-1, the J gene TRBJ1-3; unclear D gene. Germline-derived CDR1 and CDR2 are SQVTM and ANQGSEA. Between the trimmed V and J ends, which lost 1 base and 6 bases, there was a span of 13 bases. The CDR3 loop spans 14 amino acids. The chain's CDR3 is CSVEVGLGENTIYF. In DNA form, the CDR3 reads TGCAGCGTTGAAGTAGGCCTCGGGGAAAACACCATATATTTT.

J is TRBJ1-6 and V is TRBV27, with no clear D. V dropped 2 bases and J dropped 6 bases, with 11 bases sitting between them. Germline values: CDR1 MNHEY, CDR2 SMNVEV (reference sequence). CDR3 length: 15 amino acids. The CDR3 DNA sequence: TGTGCCAGCAGTTTACTTCCGGTGGGTAATTCACCCCTCCACTTT. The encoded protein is CASSLLPVGNSPLHF.

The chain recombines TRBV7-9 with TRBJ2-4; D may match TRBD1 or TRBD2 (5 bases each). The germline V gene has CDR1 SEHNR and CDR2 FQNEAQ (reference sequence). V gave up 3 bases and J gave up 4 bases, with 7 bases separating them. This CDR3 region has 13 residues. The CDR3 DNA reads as TGTGCCAGCAGCTTGGGACCGAAAAACATTCAGTACTTC. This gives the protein CASSLGPKNIQYF.